Below are 18 T cell receptor beta chains sequenced from a single sample in a study of T cell changes during pregnancy in multiple sclerosis. Produced via immunoSEQ multiplex PCR; TCRdb's table is partial and in-frame only. The table has 60,000 or so clones, about nine tenths seen once; the top ten hold 0.7% to 0.9%. The material was peripheral blood, obtained in the first trimester of pregnancy. All receptors come from a female donor in good health, enrolled as a control in a pregnancy study.

On this clone itself: The junction does not match germline at one end; this may be a read error. V gene TRBV7-9 combines with J gene TRBJ1-1; 9 nucleotides agree with TRBD1. Germline V gene lookup returns CDR1 SEHNR and CDR2 FQNEAQ (reference sequence). The CDR3 contains 14 residues. CDR3 sequence reads: CASRLETGGTEAFF. The CDR3 coding sequence is TGTGCCAGCAGGTTAGAGACAGGGGGCACTGAAGCTTTCTTT.

The gene calls are TRBV5-1 and TRBJ1-2; TRBD1 might be the D (5 bases). Germline CDR1 SGHRS, CDR2 YFSETQ. This CDR3 is built from 14 residues. The ends were cut back, 3 bases at V and 8 bases at J, with 17 bases in the middle. The CDR3 region is CASSYEGVSRGYTF. DNA of the CDR3: TGCGCCAGCAGCTACGAAGGGGTCTCCAGGGGCTACACCTTC.

The V call is TRBV11-3, the J call TRBJ2-7; D remains unclear. Between the trimmed V and J ends, which lost 0 bases and 0 bases, there was a span of 6 bases. Germline V gene sequence: CDR1 SGHNT, CDR2 YENEEA. The CDR3 contains 14 residues. CDR3 sequence (DNA): TGTGCCAGCAGCTTAGAGGCAAGCTCCTACGAGCAGTACTTC. It yields the protein CASSLEASSYEQYF.

V usage is TRBV5-4 and J usage is TRBJ2-2, with D maybe TRBD2 (6 bases). CDR1 is SGHNT, CDR2 YYREEE, per germline (reference sequence). The V end was cut by 2 bases, the J end by 5 bases, with 19 bases between. This CDR3 contains 17 residues. CDR3 sequence (DNA): TGTGCCAGCAGCTTCGGACAAATCGGCGGGATAACCGGGGAGCTGTTTTTT. Its translation: CASSFGQIGGITGELFF.

The gene calls are TRBV7-2 and TRBJ1-3, with TRBD1 as a possible D gene (6 bases). The ends were cut back, 5 bases at V and 4 bases at J, with 18 bases in the middle. Per germline, CDR1 SGHTA and CDR2 FQGNSA. This CDR3 contains 16 residues. This CDR3 is CASSQVQGFAGNTIYF. CDR3 DNA: TGTGCCAGCAGCCAAGTACAGGGATTCGCGGGAAACACCATATATTTT. The full variable domain, its missing parts supplied by reference TRBV7-2 and TRBJ1-3, is GAGVSQSPSNKVTEKGKDVELRCDPISGHTALYWYRQSLGQGLEFLIYFQGNSAPDKSGLPSDRFSAERTGGSVSTLTIQRTQQEDSAVYLCASSQVQGFAGNTIYFGEGSWLTVV.

J is TRBJ2-3 and V is TRBV6-1; TRBD2 matches at 7 bases. The CDR3 covers 15 residues. V was pared by 5 bases and J by 4 bases, with 9 bases of the junction left unmatched. The germline V gene encodes CDR1 MNHNS and CDR2 SASEGT. CDR3 loop: CASSFERGGSDTQYF. The CDR3 DNA reads as TGTGCCAGCAGTTTCGAGCGGGGCGGCTCAGATACGCAGTATTTT.

This chain uses TRBV11-2 with TRBJ1-2; perhaps TRBD1 as D (6 bases). Germline loops: CDR1 SGHAT, CDR2 FQNNGV. Trimming took 5 bases from V and 7 from J, leaving 14 bases between them. CDR3 size: 13 residues. CDR3 nucleotide sequence: TGTGCCAGCAGCCAGGACAGTGCCGGTGGCTACACCTTC. Its translation: CASSQDSAGGYTF.

The chain links TRBV9 to TRBJ1-1; D is ambiguous. There are 13 residues in the CDR3. Per germline, CDR1 SGDLS and CDR2 YYNGEE. Trimming shortened V by 3 bases and J by 0 bases, and 6 bases separated the two germline ends. The CDR3 coding sequence is TGTGCCAGCAGCGGACTTTTGAACACTGAAGCTTTCTTT. It is translated as CASSGLLNTEAFF.

J is TRBJ2-7 and V is TRBV5-1, with a weak D call TRBD2 (5 bases). The CDR3 loop spans 13 amino acids. Germline lookup yields CDR1 SGHRS and CDR2 YFSETQ. V lost 3 bases and J lost 0, with 7 bases in between. The CDR3 sequence: CASSSGYSYEQYF. The CDR3 DNA sequence: TGCGCCAGCAGCTCGGGGTACTCCTACGAGCAGTACTTC.

The gene calls are TRBV6-1 and TRBJ1-4; D is unclear. Germline V CDR1 and CDR2: MNHNS, SASEGT. The ends were cut back, 2 bases at V and 7 bases at J, with 17 bases in the middle. This CDR3 is built from 16 residues. The CDR3 sequence: CASSEYGPYGVEKLFF. DNA of the CDR3: TGTGCCAGCAGTGAATATGGTCCGTATGGAGTTGAAAAACTGTTTTTT.

The rearrangement links TRBV19 to TRBJ2-1, with TRBD1 matching 7 bases. Germline loops: CDR1 LNHDA, CDR2 SQIVND (reference sequence). The CDR3 is 13 residues long. The ends lost 7 bases at V and 1 base at J; junction bases unmatched: 1. CDR3 in DNA: TGTGCCAGTAAGGACAGGTCCTACAATGAGCAGTTCTTC. Its protein is CASKDRSYNEQFF.

The CDR3 is CASSLFGGTENTEAFF. The CDR3 DNA is TGTGCCAGCAGCTTGTTCGGCGGGACGGAGAACACTGAAGCTTTCTTT. V gene TRBV7-2 combines with J gene TRBJ1-1, with D perhaps TRBD1 (5 bases). This CDR3 has 16 residues. The V end lost 3 bases, the J end lost 1 base, and 15 bases lay between the germline ends. CDR1 and CDR2 (germline): SGHTA, FQGNSA.

The gene calls are TRBV11-2 and TRBJ2-7; weak D call: TRBD1 (6 bases). Germline V gene data show CDR1 as SGHAT and CDR2 as FQNNGV. With 0 bases removed from V and 12 bases from J, the gap between germline ends came to 21 bases. The CDR3 loop spans 15 amino acids. This chain's CDR3 is CASSLEGAGWEEPYF. CDR3 coding DNA: TGTGCCAGCAGCTTAGAGGGGGCAGGGTGGGAAGAACCGTACTTC.

The rearrangement links TRBV7-9 to TRBJ2-5; 9 bases agree with TRBD1. Germline V gene sequence: CDR1 SEHNR, CDR2 FQNEAQ (reference sequence). The V and J ends lost 4 bases and 4 bases, in that order; junction bases with no gene match: 7. This CDR3 spans 15 amino acids. CDR3 bases: TGTGCCAGCAGCTCCGGAACAGGGGGCAGAGAGACCCAGTACTTC. It yields the protein CASSSGTGGRETQYF.

This sequence joins TRBV25-1 and TRBJ1-4, with TRBD1 matching 9 bases. Losses at the gene ends were 4 bases for V and 8 bases for J; bases not matched to a gene: 8. The CDR3 extends over 15 amino acids. CDR1 and CDR2 from the germline V gene are MGHDK and SYGVNS. The CDR3 sequence: CASSGWDRDREKLFF. As DNA, the CDR3 is TGTGCCAGCAGTGGGTGGGACAGGGATCGCGAAAAACTGTTTTTT.

The chain links TRBV19 to TRBJ1-2, with D uncertain. The V end lost 3 bases, the J end lost 5 bases, and 10 bases lay between the germline ends. This CDR3 contains 13 residues. Germline V gene lookup returns CDR1 LNHDA and CDR2 SQIVND (reference sequence). In nucleotides, the CDR3 is TGTGCCAGTAGTATTGACTCCATTTATGGCTACACCTTC. This sequence encodes CASSIDSIYGYTF.

The chain is built from TRBV7-8 and TRBJ1-3; D is unresolved. This CDR3 spans 14 amino acids. V was shortened by 2 bases and J by 2 bases, with 7 bases between the two germline ends. Germline loops: CDR1 SGHVS, CDR2 FQNEAQ. The CDR3: CASSLSRAGNTIYF. CDR3 sequence (DNA): TGTGCCAGCAGCTTAAGTCGGGCTGGAAACACCATATATTTT.

The chain is built from TRBV5-6 and TRBJ1-1, with D perhaps TRBD1 (5 bases). The V gene lost 0 bases and the J gene lost 1 base, with 16 bases spanning the gap. Germline CDR1 and CDR2: SGHDT and YYEEEE. This CDR3 spans 17 amino acids. CDR3 amino acids: CASSLGLAGRGNTEAFF. The CDR3 DNA sequence: TGTGCCAGCAGCTTGGGTTTAGCAGGGCGAGGGAACACTGAAGCTTTCTTT.